Listed below are T cell receptor beta chains from one sample, sequenced in a study of cytomegalovirus exposure and HLA in healthy donors. TCRdb's copy holds only in-frame clones and misses some; the assay was immunoSEQ multiplex PCR. The data contain about 140,000 clones, approximately 82% of them seen just once; the ten biggest clones take up around 1.5%. Sequencing used PBMCs. These receptors were obtained from a man between 25 and 39 years old in good health and CMV-seropositive. CDR3s include the opening cysteine and the closing phenylalanine or tryptophan. Each record gives: D gene, V gene, J gene, clone size, CDR3 DNA, CDR3 protein. A D gene is named only where the DNA matches it firmly. Clone size is given for some rows only: seen once, a few or many times, or a class if the clone is expanded.

TRBD1	TRBV2	TRBJ2-1	once	TGTGCCAGCTCAGAGCCAGGGGGCTTCTCCTACAATGAGCAGTTCTTC	CASSEPGGFSYNEQFF
.	TRBV28	TRBJ1-2	.	TGTGCCAGCAGCGCCAGGGGCAAGGGCTATGGCTACACCTTC	CASSARGKGYGYTF
.	TRBV27	TRBJ1-4	.	TGTGCCAGCAGTTTAACCTCCGGGACAAATCTAGCAACTAATGAAAAACTGTTTTTT	CASSLTSGTNLATNEKLFF
.	TRBV21-1	TRBJ1-2	.	TGTGCCAGCAGCAAGCACAGGCATTCGGGCTACACCTTC	CASSKHRHSGYTF
.	TRBV7-9	TRBJ2-2	.	TGTGCCAGCAGCTTGTCAGGGAGGACCGGGGAGCTGTTTTTT	CASSLSGRTGELFF
.	TRBV5-1	TRBJ2-2	.	TGCGCCAGCAGCTTGGCCGGGGTACTAGACGCCGGGGAGCTGTTTTTT	CASSLAGVLDAGELFF
TRBD1	TRBV18	TRBJ1-1	.	TGTGCCAGCTCACTAGAACAGGGGGCGATCACTGAAGCTTTCTTT	CASSLEQGAITEAFF
.	TRBV28	TRBJ1-3	few	TGTGCCAGCAGTTTAGCAGGGACTATCGGAAACACCATATATTTT	CASSLAGTIGNTIYF
.	TRBV5-1	TRBJ2-2	.	TGCGCCAGCATCGGGACTCCCAACACCGGGGAGCTGTTTTTT	CASIGTPNTGELFF
.	TRBV21-1	TRBJ2-3	.	TGTGCCAGCAAGGACGGTAGCGGGAGGCCAGATACGCAGTATTTT	CASKDGSGRPDTQYF
TRBD1	TRBV4-1	TRBJ2-3	.	TGCGCCAGCAGCCAATCTCAAACAGGGGGCCGCGATACGCAGTATTTT	CASSQSQTGGRDTQYF
TRBD1	TRBV29-1	TRBJ1-4	.	TGCAGCGTTGAGGTAGGGGGCCTTCATGAAAAACTGTTTTTT	CSVEVGGLHEKLFF
.	TRBV19	TRBJ2-1	.	TGTGCCAACAGGACCGGGCGGCAATGGGAGCAGTTCTTC	CANRTGRQWEQFF
TRBD1	TRBV19	TRBJ1-1	.	TGTGCCAGTAGTACCCCGACAGGGGCCCTCCTGATGAACACTGAAGCTTTCTTT	CASSTPTGALLMNTEAFF
TRBD1	TRBV27	TRBJ2-5	.	TGTGCCAGCAGTTCGGACAGGGGGGAGACCCAGTACTTC	CASSSDRGETQYF